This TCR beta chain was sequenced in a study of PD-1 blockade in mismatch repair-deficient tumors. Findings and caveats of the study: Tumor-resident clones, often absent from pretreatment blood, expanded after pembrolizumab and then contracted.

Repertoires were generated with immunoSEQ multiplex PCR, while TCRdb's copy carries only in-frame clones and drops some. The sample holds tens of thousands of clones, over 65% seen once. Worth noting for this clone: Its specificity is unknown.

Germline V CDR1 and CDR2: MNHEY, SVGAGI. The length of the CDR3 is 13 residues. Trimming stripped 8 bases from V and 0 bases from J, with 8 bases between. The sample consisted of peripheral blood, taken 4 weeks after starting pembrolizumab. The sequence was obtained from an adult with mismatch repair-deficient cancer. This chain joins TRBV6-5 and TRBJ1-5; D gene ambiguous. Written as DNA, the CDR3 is TGTGCCAGCGGAGAGGTTAGCAATCAGCCCCAGCATTTT. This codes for CASGEVSNQPQHF.